A selection of T cell receptor beta chains follows, all from one sample in a study of blood T cell repertoires in COVID-19. Clones were sequenced by immunoSEQ multiplex PCR, and TCRdb holds only the in-frame ones, with some missing. The table includes under 200,000 clones, 70% to 90% detected once. Sequencing was performed on peripheral blood. The receptor source for this set is a man aged 55-75 years with active or convalescent COVID-19. CDR3s leave out the opening cysteine and the closing phenylalanine or tryptophan.

v_call cdr3_aa
TRBV5-1 ASSFVGDLPWLGGFHEQY
TRBV3-1/TRBV3-2 ASSGRGAKNIQY
TRBV27 ASSLGRVGEQY
TRBV28 ASSSGQGMETQY
TRBV12-3/TRBV12-4 ASSSRGPQH
TRBV5-5 ASSSQVGTAEKLF
TRBV2 ASSKGGGDYGYT
TRBV7-9 ASSTGLTNEKLF
TRBV30 AWSEQQGKPQH
TRBV7-9 ASSIGQGNTIY